A single TCR beta chain is shown here with its context. This CDR3 has 11 residues. The ends were cut back, 4 bases at V and 6 bases at J, with 6 bases in the middle. Per the germline V gene, CDR1 is LGHDT and CDR2 is YNNKEL (reference sequence). This record comes from a study of blood T cell repertoires in COVID-19. Study as a whole: T cells, B-cell-depleted T cells, or PBMCs supplied cDNA or gDNA.

Produced via immunoSEQ multiplex PCR; TCRdb's table is partial and in-frame only. Found here are about 260,000 clones, 86% of them singletons; the top ten hold about 2.1%. Everyone who took part was about 18 to 90 years old, and they came from about 25 US areas. Membership in each cohort depended on participant-reported clinical history. Material: PBMCs or T cells enriched from blood (not recorded which). The J gene is TRBJ1-1, the V gene TRBV3-1 (or the pseudogene TRBV3-2); D is unclear. The sequence was collected from a woman in her forties or fifties who had recovered from COVID-19. The CDR3 sequence is CASSRGAEAFF. The CDR3 coding sequence is TGTGCCAGCAGCCGAGGCGCTGAAGCTTTCTTT.